This entry describes one T cell receptor (beta chain). CDR3 length: 18 residues. Germline V gene lookup returns CDR1 SGHAT and CDR2 FQNNGV. The V and J ends lost 0 bases and 2 bases respectively, with 17 bases between them. The data originate from a study of shared clonotypes between healthy human individuals. Naive-designated CD8 cells lacked CD45RO, were positively enriched for CCR7, and omitted terminally differentiated effector memory CD45RA+ cells. The table came from immunoSEQ multiplex PCR; TCRdb's copy has only in-frame clones and leaves some out. The sample comprises millions of clones, just over 90% of which are singletons, and under 2% rests with the top ten.

The chain is built from TRBV11-2 and TRBJ2-1; D remains unclear. Material for sequencing was naive CD8+ T cells from PBMCs. This receptor was identified in a young man in good health. Some clones in this sample may be carry-over from other donors' samples. This CDR3 is CASSLDPGTFNPYNEQFF. CDR3 sequence (DNA): TGTGCCAGCAGCTTAGATCCGGGCACCTTCAACCCCTACAATGAGCAGTTCTTC. The full variable domain, completed using reference TRBV11-2 and TRBJ2-1, is EAGVAQSPRYKIIEKRQSVAFWCNPISGHATLYWYQQILGQGPKLLIQFQNNGVVDDSQLPKDRFSAERLKGVDSTLKIQPAKLEDSAVYLCASSLDPGTFNPYNEQFFGPGTRLTVL.